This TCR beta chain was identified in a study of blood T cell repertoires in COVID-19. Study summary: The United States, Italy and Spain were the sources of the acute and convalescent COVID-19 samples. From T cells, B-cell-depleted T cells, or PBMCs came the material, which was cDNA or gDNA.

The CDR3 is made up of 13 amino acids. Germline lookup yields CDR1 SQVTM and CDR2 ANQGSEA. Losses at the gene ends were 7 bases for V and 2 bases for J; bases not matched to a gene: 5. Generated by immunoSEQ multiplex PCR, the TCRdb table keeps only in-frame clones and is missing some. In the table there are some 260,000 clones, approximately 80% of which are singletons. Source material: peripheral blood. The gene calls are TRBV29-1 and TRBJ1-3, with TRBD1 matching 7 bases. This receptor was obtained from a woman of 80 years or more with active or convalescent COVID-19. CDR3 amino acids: CSGGQGAGNTIYF. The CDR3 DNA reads TGCAGCGGAGGGCAGGGGGCTGGAAACACCATATATTTT.